These 8 T cell receptor beta chains were sequenced from one sample in a study of beta chain features in type 1 diabetes. Study findings and constraints: People with Type 1 diabetes carried modestly yet significantly shorter TCRB CDR3s in all four CD4+ subsets.

The antigens for these receptors are not known. Sequencing targeted expressed TCRB transcripts, as all isolated RNA had been reverse transcribed. Produced via immunoSEQ multiplex PCR; TCRdb's table is partial and in-frame only. The sample has approximately 170,000 clones, around 7.9% seen once. The sample comprised central memory CD4+ T cells from blood. The receptor source for this set is a man younger than 35 with type 1 diabetes.

The chain combines TRBV18 with TRBJ1-4; D gene unclear. CDR1 is KGHSH, CDR2 LQKENI, per germline. V was cut by 6 bases and J by 4 bases, with 27 bases left in between. This CDR3 comprises 19 residues. The CDR3 sequence: CASSNTVGYQARGNEKLFF. CDR3 nucleotide sequence: TGTGCCAGCTCCAACACTGTGGGCTACCAAGCACGGGGTAATGAAAAACTGTTTTTT.

The rearrangement links TRBV6-6 to TRBJ1-3; D possibly corresponds to TRBD1 (5 bases). CDR1 is MNHNY and CDR2 is SVGAGI in the germline V gene (reference sequence). CDR3 length: 12 amino acids. With 8 bases removed from V and 8 bases from J, the gap between germline ends came to 13 bases. The CDR3: CASSRDGDTIYF. In nucleotides, the CDR3 is TGTGCCAGCTCGCGGGACGGGGACACCATATATTTT.

This clone was found many times. The CDR3 region has the DNA TGCGCCAGCAGCCAAGATCGGGGAATCTTGGATACGCAGTATTTT. It is translated as CASSQDRGILDTQYF. The chain recombines TRBV4-1 with TRBJ2-3, with D possibly being TRBD2 (5 bases). The germline V and J ends were trimmed by 0 bases and 6 bases, with 13 bases remaining between them. This CDR3 has 15 amino acids. Per germline, CDR1 MGHRA and CDR2 YSYEKL.

This clone was counted a few times. The V gene is TRBV28, the J gene TRBJ2-7; the D gene is possibly TRBD1 (7 bases). The V and J ends lost 4 bases and 13 bases respectively, with 23 bases between them. The germline gives CDR1 MDHEN, CDR2 SYDVKM. The CDR3 length is 14 residues. CDR3 region: CASSSGGLARGEYF. As DNA, the CDR3 is TGTGCCAGCAGTTCTGGGGGTTTGGCCAGGGGGGAATACTTC.

This clone was detected ten times or more. The rearrangement joins TRBV18 to TRBJ1-6; tentatively, D is TRBD1 (6 bases). Trimming pared 2 bases from V and 8 bases from J, leaving 10 bases between. Germline values: CDR1 KGHSH, CDR2 LQKENI. There are 14 residues in the CDR3. CDR3 sequence (DNA): TGTGCCAGCTCACCAGCAGGGGATGATTCACCCCTCCACTTT. The encoded protein is CASSPAGDDSPLHF. The variable domain in full, completed from reference TRBV18 and TRBJ1-6, reads NAGVMQNPRHLVRRRGQEARLRCSPMKGHSHVYWYRQLPEEGLKFMVYLQKENIIDESGMPKERFSAEFPKEGPSILRIQQVVRGDSAAYFCASSPAGDDSPLHFGNGTRLTVT.

This chain joins TRBV5-1 and TRBJ2-5; TRBD2 matches 10 bases. Unmatched junction bases numbered 2, after V lost 0 bases and J lost 3 bases. Germline V gives CDR1 SGHRS, CDR2 YFSETQ. The CDR3 extends over 15 amino acids. The CDR3 region is CASSLVGLAEETQYF. As DNA, the CDR3 is TGCGCCAGCAGCTTGGTAGGACTAGCGGAAGAGACCCAGTACTTC.

The chain employs TRBV30 and TRBJ2-7, with D possibly TRBD1 on 6 matching bases. Germline V gives CDR1 GTSNPN, CDR2 SVGIG (reference sequence). This CDR3 has 13 amino acids. The V end was cut by 4 bases, the J end by 3 bases, with 13 bases between. CDR3 coding DNA: TGTGCCTGGATGCGGACAGCGGACTACGAGCAGTACTTC. It translates to CAWMRTADYEQYF.

The gene calls are TRBV29-1 and TRBJ2-1; 9 bases fit TRBD2. V shed 0 bases, J shed 6 bases, and the junction held 6 bases outside the gene matches. Germline V gene data show CDR1 as SQVTM and CDR2 as ANQGSEA. There are 15 residues in the CDR3. The CDR3 here is CSVEDSAGGLNEQFF. CDR3 DNA sequence: TGCAGCGTTGAAGATAGCGCGGGAGGGCTCAATGAGCAGTTCTTC.